The present T cell receptor (beta chain) was sequenced within a study of blood T cell repertoires in COVID-19. The overall study: Acute and convalescent COVID-19 samples came from the United States, Italy and Spain. PBMCs, B-cell-depleted T cells, or T cells provided the cDNA or gDNA that made up the material.

Germline trimming cut 4 bases from V and 3 bases from J; bases unmatched to any gene: 7. Germline CDR1 is LGHDT and CDR2 is YNNKEL (reference sequence). The CDR3 covers 15 residues. Source study methods: Estimates of nucleated cell counts were drawn from the amplification of reference gene primers. Sequencing was performed with immunoSEQ multiplex PCR; in TCRdb, only in-frame clones are kept and a portion is missing. The V and J calls and the clone size are those of that table, but D and trimming were determined from the DNA. The sample holds approximately 33,000 clones, around 80% seen once. The chain joins TRBV3-1 (or the pseudogene TRBV3-2) to TRBJ2-7; 9 bases line up with TRBD1. The sample comprised peripheral blood. This clonotype was obtained from a man in his 70s with acute or convalescent COVID-19. This CDR3 reads CASSPLLGQGYEQYF. As DNA, the CDR3 is TGTGCCAGCAGCCCTCTCTTGGGACAGGGCTACGAGCAGTACTTC.